The T cell receptor (beta chain) described here comes from a study of T cells in localized non-small cell lung cancer. Study-level findings and limits: Heterogeneity cannot be ruled out, as sequencing used one tumor region only. Uninvolved nearby lung showed the greatest T cell clonality, exceeding that found in tumor. Adjacent lung held a median around 56 of the top 100 tumor clones.

A word on this clone: Its antigen is unknown.

Germline CDR1 reads SGDLS; CDR2 reads YYNGEE. This CDR3 has 13 amino acids. V was shortened by 2 bases and J by 4 bases, with 9 bases between the two germline ends. Using immunoSEQ multiplex PCR, the repertoire was profiled, and TCRdb retains in-frame clones only, with some absent. This sample has just over 70,000 clones, with about 86% found just once. The chain couples TRBV9 to TRBJ1-1, with unresolved D. The source was peripheral blood, collected before any cancer treatment. This receptor was obtained from a male donor at least 60 years old with stage III squamous cell lung carcinoma. This chain's CDR3 is CASSVKSGTEAFF. The CDR3 DNA is TGTGCCAGCAGCGTTAAGTCAGGCACTGAAGCTTTCTTT.